These 27 T cell receptor beta chains were all obtained from the same sample, sequenced in a study of T-cell reconstitution after alpha-beta-depleted transplantation in children. Unique molecular identifiers featured in how the TCRbeta library was prepared. Each CDR3 protein gets one entry after TCRdb re-called the PCR reads with MiXCR. Of nearly 350,000 distinct CDR3 sequences listed, 15% to 20% are singletons. The material sequenced was PBMCs, mostly from graft donor cells, taken 360 days after TCRalphabeta/CD19-depleted stem cell transplant. The source is a male patient between 2 and 9 years old who had a stem cell transplant for acute lymphoblastic leukemia, so the T cells may come from the graft donor.

This sequence joins TRBV7-9 and TRBJ2-1, with 12 bases that match TRBD2. Per the germline V gene, CDR1 is SEHNR and CDR2 is FQNEAQ (reference sequence). Unmatched junction bases numbered 1, after V lost 5 bases and J lost 2 bases. This CDR3 contains 15 residues. CDR3 DNA: TGTGCCAGCAGCGCTAGCGGGAGGGCCTACAATGAGCAGTTCTTC. It translates to CASSASGRAYNEQFF.

This chain connects TRBV27 to TRBJ2-1; TRBD2 matches at 10 bases. The V segment lost 2 bases and the J segment 5 bases; nucleotides outside the gene matches: 12. The CDR3 has 18 amino acids. Germline CDR1 reads MNHEY; CDR2 reads SMNVEV (reference sequence). CDR3 in amino acids: CASSLRLPSGRADNEQFF. CDR3 DNA sequence: TGTGCCAGCAGTTTACGTCTACCCAGCGGGAGGGCCGACAATGAGCAGTTCTTC.

The V call is TRBV29-1, the J call TRBJ2-7; tentatively, D is TRBD2 (5 bases). The CDR3 length is 12 residues. CDR1 SQVTM and CDR2 ANQGSEA come from the germline V gene. V lost 6 bases, J lost 1 base, and 10 bases lay in between. The CDR3 loop reads CSVRSGSYEQYF. The CDR3 DNA reads as TGCAGCGTCCGAAGCGGATCCTACGAGCAGTACTTC.

Only a few counts were recorded for this clonotype. This rearrangement joins TRBV7-9 to TRBJ2-5; a possible D gene is TRBD2 (5 bases). CDR1 is SEHNR and CDR2 is FQNEAQ in the germline V gene (reference sequence). With 8 bases removed from V and 7 bases from J, the gap between germline ends came to 20 bases. This CDR3 has 14 residues. CDR3 in DNA: TGTGCCAGCCAACGAGAGGGAGTCGTTTGGACCCAGTACTTC. This encodes CASQREGVVWTQYF.

The chain recombines TRBV28 with TRBJ2-2; TRBD2 aligns across 8 bases. The J segment lost 2 bases and the V segment lost 5 bases, leaving 25 bases of the junction unmatched. Per the germline V gene, CDR1 is MDHEN and CDR2 is SYDVKM. This CDR3 comprises 22 residues. The DNA for the CDR3 is TGTGCCAGCAGTCTACGGGTCATCTATAGGGCGGGAGGTGGCTTTAACACCGGGGAGCTGTTTTTT. It specifies CASSLRVIYRAGGGFNTGELFF.

This clonotype was counted between two and nine times. This chain uses TRBV18 with TRBJ2-5; the match to TRBD1 covers 9 bases. Germline CDR1 is KGHSH and CDR2 is LQKENI. The ends lost 3 bases at V and 3 bases at J; junction bases unmatched: 8. This CDR3 is built from 16 residues. CDR3 coding DNA: TGTGCCAGCTCACCGCGCGGGGGACAGGGAAAAGAGACCCAGTACTTC. Its translation: CASSPRGGQGKETQYF.

This clonotype was counted a few times. The chain combines TRBV6-1 with TRBJ1-5; D ambiguous. The germline gives CDR1 MNHNS, CDR2 SASEGT. The CDR3 extends over 12 amino acids. Trimming removed 5 bases at V and 5 bases at J, with 7 bases between. The CDR3 DNA sequence: TGTGCCAGCAGTCAACCCGATCAGCCCCAGCATTTT. It translates to CASSQPDQPQHF.

In this sample, this clonotype turned up many times. V gene TRBV6-1 combines with J gene TRBJ2-2, with D tentatively TRBD1 (5 bases). This CDR3 contains 12 residues. Trimming took off 10 bases at V and 4 bases at J, with 10 bases between the two ends. Germline V gene lookup returns CDR1 MNHNS and CDR2 SASEGT. CDR3 sequence (DNA): TGTGCCATCCTTAGGGGCACCGGGGAGCTGTTTTTT. It specifies CAILRGTGELFF.

The gene calls are TRBV6-2 or TRBV6-3 and TRBJ2-2; D ambiguous. This CDR3 region has 15 residues. Germline V gene data show CDR1 as MNHEY and CDR2 as SVGEGT. The V and J ends lost 0 bases and 4 bases respectively, with 9 bases between them. The CDR3 DNA reads TGTGCCAGCAGTTACTCGCGACCACTCACCGGGGAGCTGTTTTTT. This sequence encodes CASSYSRPLTGELFF.

In its sample, this clonotype was seen a few times. J is TRBJ2-1 and V is TRBV11-3; no clear D gene. Germline V gene data show CDR1 as SGHNT and CDR2 as YENEEA. Trimming took off 2 bases at V and 11 bases at J, with 16 bases between the two ends. The CDR3 sequence is 14 residues long. CDR3 amino acids: CASSLTPGPSKQFF. CDR3 nucleotides: TGTGCCAGCAGCTTAACCCCGGGCCCAAGTAAGCAGTTCTTC.

This clonotype has more than one count but fewer than ten. This rearrangement joins TRBV4-2 to TRBJ2-3; no firm D call. The CDR3 is 14 residues long. The V gene lost 6 bases and the J gene lost 2 bases, with 12 bases spanning the gap. Germline CDR1 LGHNA, CDR2 YNFKEQ. CDR3: CASRVTGLTDTQYF. The CDR3 DNA reads as TGTGCCAGCAGGGTCACTGGCCTCACAGATACGCAGTATTTT.

This clonotype occurred many times. The chain joins TRBV29-1 to TRBJ1-2, with 9 bases fitting TRBD1. J gave up 0 bases and V 4 bases, and 15 bases lay outside the gene matches. This CDR3 region has 18 residues. Per germline, CDR1 SQVTM and CDR2 ANQGSEA. The DNA for the CDR3 is TGCAGCGTTGGGGGACAGGGAACATATGACGACGCTAACTATGGCTACACCTTC. This translates into CSVGGQGTYDDANYGYTF. Combining the CDR3 with reference TRBV29-1 and TRBJ1-2 gives the whole variable domain SAVISQKPSRDICQRGTSLTIQCQVDSQVTMMFWYRQQPGQSLTLIATANQGSEATYESGFVIDKFPISRPNLTFSTLTVSNMSPEDSSIYLCSVGGQGTYDDANYGYTFGSGTRLTVV.

This clonotype came up many times. The chain joins TRBV10-3 to TRBJ2-7; D unclear. V lost 10 bases and J lost 0, with 10 bases in between. Germline CDR1 ENHRY, CDR2 SYGVKD. This CDR3 contains 12 residues. CDR3 DNA: TGTGCCACATCAGGTAGCTCCTACGAGCAGTACTTC. Protein sequence: CATSGSSYEQYF.

This chain links TRBV2 with TRBJ2-1; 12 nucleotides line up with TRBD2. CDR3 length: 15 amino acids. Germline V gene sequence: CDR1 SNHLY, CDR2 FYNNEI. V lost 8 bases to trimming and J lost 2 bases; unmatched junction nucleotides: 4. The CDR3 reads CASWPSGGAYNEQFF. The CDR3 DNA is TGTGCCAGCTGGCCTAGCGGGGGGGCCTACAATGAGCAGTTCTTC. Full variable domain (rest looked up from reference TRBV2 and TRBJ2-1): EPEVTQTPSHQVTQMGQEVILRCVPISNHLYFYWYRQILGQKVEFLVSFYNNEISEKSEIFDDQFSVERPDGSNFTLKIRSTKLEDSAMYFCASWPSGGAYNEQFFGPGTRLTVL.

In its sample, this clonotype was seen a few times. The chain carries TRBV12-3 or TRBV12-4 and TRBJ2-7, with a tentative D call TRBD1 (5 bases). There are 16 residues in the CDR3. The V and J ends lost 6 bases and 3 bases respectively, with 21 bases between them. The CDR3 sequence is CASSLLSGFLSYEQYF. DNA of the CDR3: TGTGCCAGCAGCTTATTGTCAGGGTTTCTAAGCTACGAGCAGTACTTC.

This clonotype has ten or more counts. V and J are TRBV7-8 and TRBJ2-3; 8 bases map to TRBD2. The CDR3 spans 14 residues. The J segment lost 5 bases and the V segment lost 0 bases, leaving 1 base of the junction unmatched. Germline assignment: CDR1 SGHVS and CDR2 FQNEAQ. In DNA form, the CDR3 reads TGTGCCAGCAGCTTAGCCGGGAGGGTAGATACGCAGTATTTT. This translates into CASSLAGRVDTQYF.

The CDR3 reads CASSPRGAGAKNIQYF. The CDR3 DNA reads TGTGCCAGCAGCCCCCGGGGAGCTGGAGCCAAAAACATTCAGTACTTC. This sequence joins TRBV5-8 and TRBJ2-4, with a weak D call TRBD2 (5 bases). Germline V gene data show CDR1 as SGHTS and CDR2 as YDEGEE. The CDR3 covers 16 residues. V lost 4 bases and J lost 0, with 14 bases in between.

The chain joins TRBV4-2 to TRBJ1-1; D perhaps matches TRBD1 (6 bases). The V and J ends lost 3 bases and 8 bases respectively, with 13 bases between them. The CDR3 is 13 residues long. Germline V gives CDR1 LGHNA, CDR2 YNFKEQ. The CDR3 coding sequence is TGTGCCAGCAGCCATGGAGGGGGGGAAGAAGCTTTCTTT. Amino acid sequence: CASSHGGGEEAFF.

This clonotype was observed a few times. The rearrangement uses TRBV30 and TRBJ1-4, with 7 bases identical to TRBD1. CDR1 and CDR2 (germline): GTSNPN, SVGIG (reference sequence). The CDR3 length is 14 residues. J was trimmed by 8 bases and V by 4 bases; bases with no gene match: 10. The CDR3 here is CAWKSDRVSEKLFF. The CDR3 bases are TGTGCCTGGAAGTCCGACAGGGTTTCCGAAAAACTGTTTTTT.

This clonotype has at least ten counts. V gene TRBV5-1 combines with J gene TRBJ2-1; D possibly matches TRBD1 or TRBD2 (5 bases each). CDR1 and CDR2 (germline): SGHRS, YFSETQ. The CDR3 is 15 residues long. Trimming took off 4 bases at V and 0 bases at J, with 11 bases between the two ends. CDR3 loop: CASSPGPSSYNEQFF. The CDR3 region has the DNA TGCGCCAGCAGCCCGGGACCGAGCTCCTACAATGAGCAGTTCTTC.

In its sample, this clonotype was seen a few times. CDR3 loop: CASRGVTDTQYF. The CDR3 DNA sequence: TGTGCCAGCAGGGGAGTAACAGATACGCAGTATTTT. J is TRBJ2-3 and V is TRBV2, with a tentative D call TRBD2 (5 bases). Germline V gene sequence: CDR1 SNHLY, CDR2 FYNNEI. Trimming removed 6 bases at V and 3 bases at J, with 7 bases between. The CDR3 extends over 12 amino acids.

CDR3 nucleotides: TGTGCCAGCAGTTATCCAGGCCAAGGTGAAAAACTGTTTTTT. Translation gives CASSYPGQGEKLFF. The gene calls are TRBV6-5 and TRBJ1-4; D call uncertain. The germline V gene encodes CDR1 MNHEY and CDR2 SVGAGI. Trimming took off 3 bases at V and 7 bases at J, with 12 bases between the two ends. The CDR3 runs to 14 residues.

This sequence joins TRBV4-3 and TRBJ2-1; D unresolved. The CDR3 extends over 17 amino acids. Trimming took 0 bases from V and 0 from J, leaving 12 bases between them. Germline CDR1 is LGHNA and CDR2 is YSLEER. CDR3 amino acids: CASSQDIPPDSYNEQFF. The CDR3 DNA reads as TGCGCCAGCAGCCAAGATATCCCCCCGGACTCCTACAATGAGCAGTTCTTC.

CDR3 bases: TGTGCCAGCAGCTTAGGACAGGGAAAAGAGACCCAGTACTTC. Residues: CASSLGQGKETQYF. The V call is TRBV7-9, the J call TRBJ2-5; 7 bases are shared with TRBD1. CDR3 size: 14 residues. CDR1 and CDR2 (germline): SEHNR, FQNEAQ (reference sequence). V trimming: 1 base; J trimming: 3 bases; junction bases outside the gene matches: 2.

The chain has TRBV19 and TRBJ2-3; 10 nucleotides agree with TRBD2. This CDR3 region has 15 residues. With V trimmed by 7 bases and J by 4 bases, 8 bases remained unmatched. CDR1 is LNHDA and CDR2 is SQIVND in the germline V gene (reference sequence). The CDR3 here is CASTPSGRESDTQYF. The CDR3 DNA sequence: TGTGCCAGTACCCCTAGCGGGAGAGAGTCAGATACGCAGTATTTT.

In its sample, this clonotype was seen a few times. The rearrangement uses TRBV6-5 and TRBJ2-5; D is perhaps TRBD2 (6 bases). Germline V lookup: CDR1 MNHEY, CDR2 SVGAGI. V was pared by 2 bases and J by 2 bases, with 18 bases between. This CDR3 is built from 17 residues. The CDR3 region is CASSYGAGSGLQETQYF. For the CDR3, the DNA is TGTGCCAGCAGTTACGGGGCCGGTAGCGGTTTACAAGAGACCCAGTACTTC.

This clonotype was detected a few times. The chain links TRBV6-2 or TRBV6-3 to TRBJ2-5; 7 bases map to TRBD1. CDR1 is MNHEY, CDR2 SVGEGT, per germline. The length of the CDR3 is 15 residues. Unmatched junction bases numbered 10, after V lost 5 bases and J lost 4 bases. CDR3 nucleotide sequence: TGTGCCAGCAGTGACCCCAGGGGGATGGGAGAGACCCAGTACTTC. Its translation: CASSDPRGMGETQYF.